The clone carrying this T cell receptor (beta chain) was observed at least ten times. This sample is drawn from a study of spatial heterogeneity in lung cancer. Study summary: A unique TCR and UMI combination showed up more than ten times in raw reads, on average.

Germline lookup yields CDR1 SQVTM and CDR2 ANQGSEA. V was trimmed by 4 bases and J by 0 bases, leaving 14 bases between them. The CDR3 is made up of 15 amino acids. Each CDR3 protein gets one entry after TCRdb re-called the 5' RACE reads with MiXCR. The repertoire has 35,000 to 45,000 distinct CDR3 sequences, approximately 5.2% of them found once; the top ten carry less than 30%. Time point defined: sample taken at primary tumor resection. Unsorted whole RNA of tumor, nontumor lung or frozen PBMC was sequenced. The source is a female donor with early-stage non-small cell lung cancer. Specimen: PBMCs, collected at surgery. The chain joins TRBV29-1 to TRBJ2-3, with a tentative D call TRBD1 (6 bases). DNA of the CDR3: TGCAGCGTTGCTCAGGGGCCCCACAGCACAGATACGCAGTATTTT. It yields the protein CSVAQGPHSTDTQYF.